These 26 T cell receptor beta chains share one sample of origin, sequenced in a study of T cells in Graves' hyperthyroidism and ophthalmopathy. TCR beta CDR3 sequences were amplified from RNA transcripts. In the first-round RT-PCR of the TCR CDR3, the HTBI primer set was used. TCRdb processed the multiplex PCR reads anew with MiXCR; each CDR3 protein has one entry. The data show roughly 180,000 distinct CDR3 sequences, with around 8.9% seen just once and 22% held by the top ten. Sequencing was done on a sample of blood. These receptors came from a young woman with Graves' hyperthyroidism that later progressed to Graves' ophthalmopathy.

This clonotype was seen ten or more times. This rearrangement joins TRBV13 to TRBJ1-1, with no clear D. The CDR3 is made up of 13 amino acids. The ends were cut back, 1 base at V and 1 base at J, with 4 bases in the middle. Germline assignment: CDR1 PRHDT and CDR2 FYEKMQ (reference sequence). CDR3 bases: TGTGCCAGCAGCTTAGTCAGGAACACTGAAGCTTTCTTT. As protein: CASSLVRNTEAFF.

On this clonotype itself: One base away lies a much larger clone, so this may be a sequencing read error. Here the CDR3 DNA reads TGTGCCAGCAGTACAGAGGGCTCTGAAGCTTTCTTT. It is translated as CASSTEGSEAFF. The chain couples TRBV12-3 or TRBV12-4 to TRBJ1-1; no clear D. Trimming pared 5 bases from V and 6 bases from J, leaving 10 bases between. This CDR3 has 12 amino acids.

In its sample, this clonotype was seen many times. The J gene is TRBJ2-3, the V gene TRBV3-1; D remains ambiguous. Germline V gene data show CDR1 as LGHDT and CDR2 as YNNKEL (reference sequence). The V and J ends lost 2 bases and 4 bases respectively, with 1 base between them. This CDR3 has 11 residues. CDR3 sequence: CASSQSDTQYF. The CDR3 nucleotides read TGTGCCAGCAGCCAATCAGATACGCAGTATTTT.

This clonotype has more than one count but fewer than ten. The J gene is TRBJ2-1, the V gene TRBV15, with TRBD2 identical over 10 bases. The CDR3 extends over 14 amino acids. Germline CDR1 LNHNV, CDR2 YYDKDF (reference sequence). J gave up 7 bases and V 3 bases, and 3 bases lay outside the gene matches. In DNA form, the CDR3 reads TGTGCCACCAGCAGGGAACTAGCGGGGAATGAGCAGTTCTTC. Its translation: CATSRELAGNEQFF.

This clonotype was observed at least ten times. The chain has TRBV5-6 and TRBJ2-1; D ambiguous. The germline gives CDR1 SGHDT, CDR2 YYEEEE. The CDR3 extends over 13 amino acids. The V and J ends lost 3 bases and 3 bases respectively, with 7 bases between them. The chain's CDR3 is CASSSLNYNEQFF. The CDR3 bases are TGTGCCAGCAGCTCCCTTAACTACAATGAGCAGTTCTTC. Filled out from reference TRBV5-6 and TRBJ2-1, the complete variable domain reads DAGVTQSPTHLIKTRGQQVTLRCSPKSGHDTVSWYQQALGQGPQFIFQYYEEEERQRGNFPDRFSGHQFPNYSSELNVNALLLGDSALYLCASSSLNYNEQFFGPGTRLTVL.

Only a few counts were recorded for this clonotype. The rearrangement links TRBV25-1 to TRBJ2-2; D tentatively reads TRBD1 or TRBD2 (5 bases each). CDR1 MGHDK and CDR2 SYGVNS come from the germline V gene. There are 13 residues in the CDR3. V shed 10 bases and J shed 5 bases, with 14 bases lying between them. The CDR3 region has the DNA TGTGCCACCAAGGGGCTAGCTACCGGGGAGCTGTTTTTT. This gives the protein CATKGLATGELFF.

This clonotype has at least ten counts. The genes are TRBV20-1 and TRBJ2-5; D gene uncertain. The V end was cut by 3 bases, the J end by 5 bases, with 13 bases between. The CDR3 totals 13 residues. CDR1 and CDR2 (germline): DFQATT, SNEGSKA (reference sequence). The DNA for the CDR3 is TGCAGTGCTAGTGGACCCCTAGGGGAGACCCAGTACTTC. Translating it yields CSASGPLGETQYF.

Ten or more counts support this clonotype. The V gene is TRBV7-6, the J gene TRBJ2-1; possible D gene TRBD2, 5 bases. The ends were cut back, 4 bases at V and 8 bases at J, with 15 bases in the middle. Germline loops: CDR1 SGHVS, CDR2 FNYEAQ. The CDR3 sequence is 14 residues long. CDR3 sequence (DNA): TGTGCCAGCAGCTCCACGGACTGGTCTTATGAGCAGTTCTTC. Translated: CASSSTDWSYEQFF.

This clonotype has ten or more counts. This rearrangement joins TRBV27 to TRBJ2-2; unclear D gene. Trimming removed 6 bases at V and 0 bases at J, with 11 bases between. The germline V gene encodes CDR1 MNHEY and CDR2 SMNVEV (reference sequence). The length of the CDR3 is 15 residues. The CDR3 DNA reads TGTGCCAGCAGCTGGGTGGAAGCGAACACCGGGGAGCTGTTTTTT. It codes for CASSWVEANTGELFF.

This clonotype was observed many times. The chain uses TRBV11-2 and TRBJ2-1, with D perhaps assigned TRBD1 or TRBD2 (5 bases each). V lost 3 bases to trimming and J lost 4 bases, with 16 bases between them. The CDR3 consists of 16 residues. Germline-derived CDR1 and CDR2 are SGHAT and FQNNGV. CDR3 DNA sequence: TGTGCCAGCAGCTTTGGGGGAGAGGGGAAGTACAATGAGCAGTTCTTC. It translates to CASSFGGEGKYNEQFF.

To note about this clonotype: This may be a read error: a much more frequent sequence differs by one nucleotide. The rearrangement uses TRBV28 and TRBJ1-5; weak D call: TRBD1 (6 bases). The length of the CDR3 is 16 residues. The germline V gene encodes CDR1 MDHEN and CDR2 SYDVKM. CDR3 sequence reads: CASSPTGIRGNQLQHF. The CDR3 nucleotides are TGTGCCAGCAGTCCAACAGGGATTCGGGGCAATCAGCTCCAGCATTTT.

Only a few counts were recorded for this clonotype. The V and J genes are TRBV15 and TRBJ2-7; no clear D gene. The CDR3 sequence is 13 residues long. Germline V CDR1 and CDR2: LNHNV, YYDKDF (reference sequence). Trimming stripped 3 bases from V and 5 bases from J, with 11 bases between. The CDR3 loop is CATSRTDADEQYF. DNA of the CDR3: TGTGCCACCAGCAGGACGGACGCGGACGAGCAGTACTTC.

This clonotype was detected ten times or more. This chain links TRBV12-3 or TRBV12-4 with TRBJ1-6; D remains ambiguous. CDR3 length: 14 amino acids. Trimming took off 5 bases at V and 7 bases at J, with 12 bases between the two ends. DNA for the CDR3: TGTGCCAGCAGTCCATATACCGAGAATTCACCCCTCCACTTT. Encoded protein: CASSPYTENSPLHF.

Many counts were recorded for this clonotype. The chain recombines TRBV5-1 with TRBJ2-5; no firm D call. Per germline, CDR1 SGHRS and CDR2 YFSETQ. This CDR3 spans 11 amino acids. Trimming took off 3 bases at V and 2 bases at J, with 2 bases between the two ends. CDR3 sequence: CASSSQETQYF. In DNA, the CDR3 is TGCGCCAGCAGCTCTCAAGAGACCCAGTACTTC.

This clonotype came up many times. This chain connects TRBV2 to TRBJ2-1; 9 nucleotides agree with TRBD2. The length of the CDR3 is 16 residues. V shed 5 bases and J 7 bases; nucleotides not matched to a gene: 12. Germline V gene sequence: CDR1 SNHLY, CDR2 FYNNEI. The CDR3 is CASSSRWLAGKNEQFF. CDR3 nucleotides: TGTGCCAGCAGTTCTAGGTGGCTAGCGGGAAAGAATGAGCAGTTCTTC.

This clonotype was seen more than once but under ten times. The V and J genes are TRBV19 and TRBJ2-6; D not certain. Per germline, CDR1 LNHDA and CDR2 SQIVND (reference sequence). V was clipped by 1 base and J by 0 bases, with 7 bases between them. The CDR3 runs 16 residues. The CDR3 is CASSIVRSSGANVLTF. In DNA form, the CDR3 reads TGTGCCAGTAGTATAGTTCGGAGCTCTGGGGCCAACGTCCTGACTTTC.

This clonotype showed up many times. V gene TRBV9 combines with J gene TRBJ2-5, with a tentative D call TRBD2 (5 bases). CDR3 length: 14 residues. Trimming took 3 bases from V and 2 from J, leaving 11 bases between them. CDR1 and CDR2 from the germline V gene are SGDLS and YYNGEE. The CDR3 DNA is TGTGCCAGCAGCGGAAGCGGTTTACAAGAGACCCAGTACTTC. It encodes CASSGSGLQETQYF.

This clonotype was counted many times. The chain recombines TRBV28 with TRBJ1-4; weak D call: TRBD1 (6 bases). V was clipped by 9 bases and J by 4 bases, with 15 bases between them. Germline V gives CDR1 MDHEN, CDR2 SYDVKM. The CDR3 has 14 residues. The CDR3 bases are TGTGCCAGTCTTCAGGGGATCAGTAATGAAAAACTGTTTTTT. Its translation is CASLQGISNEKLFF.

This clonotype was found many times. The chain couples TRBV30 to TRBJ1-5; unclear D gene. CDR3 length: 15 residues. The germline V and J ends were trimmed by 2 bases and 0 bases, with 11 bases remaining between them. CDR1 and CDR2 (germline): GTSNPN, SVGIG (reference sequence). CDR3 coding DNA: TGTGCCTGGAGTTTAGAGTCGACTAGCAATCAGCCCCAGCATTTT. It translates to CAWSLESTSNQPQHF.

This clonotype was counted ten times or more. This sequence joins TRBV20-1 and TRBJ1-1; no clear D. Trimming took 0 bases from V and 3 from J, leaving 14 bases between them. Germline CDR1 reads DFQATT; CDR2 reads SNEGSKA (reference sequence). The CDR3 extends over 15 amino acids. Written as DNA, the CDR3 is TGCAGTGCTAGAGATCCTCTCAGGTTCTACACTGAAGCTTTCTTT. This encodes CSARDPLRFYTEAFF.

This clonotype has at least ten counts. This chain uses TRBV2 with TRBJ2-7, with 10 bases matching TRBD1. V trimming: 3 bases; J trimming: 0 bases; junction bases outside the gene matches: 11. The CDR3 spans 18 residues. The V gene's germline CDR1 is SNHLY and CDR2 FYNNEI. CDR3 residues: CASSETGTGAYSSYEQYF. The CDR3, as DNA: TGTGCCAGCAGTGAGACCGGGACAGGGGCCTACAGCTCCTACGAGCAGTACTTC.

Note on this clonotype: Being one base from a much bigger clone, this may be a read error. The gene calls are TRBV12-3 or TRBV12-4 and TRBJ2-5; a weak D match, TRBD1 (5 bases). The CDR3 is 15 amino acids. The CDR3 coding sequence is TGTACCAGCAGTTGGGGCGGTCGATATGAAGAGACCCAGTACTTC. As protein: CTSSWGGRYEETQYF.

Comments on this clonotype: With a much larger clone just one base away, this may be a read error. V and J are TRBV19 and TRBJ1-5; TRBD1 might be the D (5 bases). CDR1 LNHDA and CDR2 SQIVND come from the germline V gene (reference sequence). There are 15 residues in the CDR3. This CDR3 is CASRIFEGSNQPRHF. In nucleotides, the CDR3 is TGTGCCAGTAGAATCTTTGAGGGGAGCAATCAGCCCCGGCATTTT.

The sample holds many counts of this clonotype. The V gene is TRBV20-1, the J gene TRBJ2-2; D not resolved. Germline lookup yields CDR1 DFQATT and CDR2 SNEGSKA (reference sequence). Trimming took off 2 bases at V and 2 bases at J, with 12 bases between the two ends. This CDR3 is built from 15 residues. The CDR3 coding sequence is TGCAGTGCTAGACGTCGGAGATTAAACACCGGGGAGCTGTTTTTT. Amino acids: CSARRRRLNTGELFF.

This clonotype came up many times. The rearrangement uses TRBV20-1 and TRBJ1-1; D is possibly TRBD1 (5 bases). CDR1 is DFQATT and CDR2 is SNEGSKA in the germline V gene (reference sequence). V shed 5 bases and J shed 5 bases, with 18 bases lying between them. The length of the CDR3 is 14 residues. CDR3 nucleotides: TGCAGTGCTCCCCGGGAGGGGTGGGGGACTGAAGCTTTCTTT. This translates into CSAPREGWGTEAFF.

This chain connects TRBV5-1 to TRBJ2-7, with 9 bases fitting TRBD1. Germline assignment: CDR1 SGHRS and CDR2 YFSETQ. CDR3 size: 14 residues. V lost 0 bases and J lost 6; bases outside the gene matches: 4. CDR3 bases: TGCGCCAGCAGCTTGGTTACAGGGGGCCGCGAGCAGTACTTC. Residues: CASSLVTGGREQYF.